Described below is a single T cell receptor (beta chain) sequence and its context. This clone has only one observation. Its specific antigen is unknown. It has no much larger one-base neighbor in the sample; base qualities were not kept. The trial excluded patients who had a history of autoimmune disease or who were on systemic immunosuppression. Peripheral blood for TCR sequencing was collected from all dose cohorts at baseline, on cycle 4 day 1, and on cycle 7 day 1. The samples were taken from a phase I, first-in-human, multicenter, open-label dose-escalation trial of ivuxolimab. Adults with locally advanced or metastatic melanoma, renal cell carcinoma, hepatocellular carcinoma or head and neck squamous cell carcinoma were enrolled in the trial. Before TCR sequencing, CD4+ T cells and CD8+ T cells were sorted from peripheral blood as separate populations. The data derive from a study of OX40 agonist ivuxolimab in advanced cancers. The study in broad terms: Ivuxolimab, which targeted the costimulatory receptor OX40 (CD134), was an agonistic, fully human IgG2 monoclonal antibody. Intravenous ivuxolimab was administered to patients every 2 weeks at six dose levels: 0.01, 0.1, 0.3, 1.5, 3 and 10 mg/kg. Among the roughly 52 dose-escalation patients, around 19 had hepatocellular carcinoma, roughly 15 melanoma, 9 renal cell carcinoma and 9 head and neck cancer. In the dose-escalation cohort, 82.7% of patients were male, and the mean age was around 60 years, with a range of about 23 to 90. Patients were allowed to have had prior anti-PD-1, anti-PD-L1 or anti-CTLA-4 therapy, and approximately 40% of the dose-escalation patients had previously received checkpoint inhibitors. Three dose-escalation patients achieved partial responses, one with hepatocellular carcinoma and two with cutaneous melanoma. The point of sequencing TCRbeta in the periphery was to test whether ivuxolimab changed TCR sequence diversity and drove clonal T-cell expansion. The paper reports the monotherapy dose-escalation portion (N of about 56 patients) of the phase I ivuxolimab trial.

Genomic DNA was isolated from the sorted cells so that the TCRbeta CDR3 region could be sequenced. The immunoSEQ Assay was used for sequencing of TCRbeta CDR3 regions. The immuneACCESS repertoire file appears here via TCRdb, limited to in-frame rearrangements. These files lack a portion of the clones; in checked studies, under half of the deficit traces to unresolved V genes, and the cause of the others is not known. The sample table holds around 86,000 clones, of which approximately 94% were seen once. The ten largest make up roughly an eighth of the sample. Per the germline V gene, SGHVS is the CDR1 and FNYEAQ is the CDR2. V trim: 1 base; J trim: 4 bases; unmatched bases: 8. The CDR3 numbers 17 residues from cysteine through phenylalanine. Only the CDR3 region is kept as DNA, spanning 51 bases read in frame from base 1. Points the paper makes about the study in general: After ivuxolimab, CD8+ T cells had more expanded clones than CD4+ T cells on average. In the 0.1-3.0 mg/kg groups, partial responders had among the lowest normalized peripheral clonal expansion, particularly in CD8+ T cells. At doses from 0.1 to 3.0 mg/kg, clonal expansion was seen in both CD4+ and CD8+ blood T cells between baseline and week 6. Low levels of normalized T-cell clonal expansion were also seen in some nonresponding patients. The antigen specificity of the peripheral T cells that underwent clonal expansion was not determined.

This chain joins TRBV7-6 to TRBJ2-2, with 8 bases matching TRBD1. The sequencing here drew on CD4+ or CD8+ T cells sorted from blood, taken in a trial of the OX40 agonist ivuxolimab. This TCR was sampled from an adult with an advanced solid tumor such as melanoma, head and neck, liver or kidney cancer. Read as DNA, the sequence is TGTGCCAGCAGCTTAGGCGCCGGGACAGGTCGCACCGGGGAGCTGTTTTTT. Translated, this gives CASSLGAGTGRTGELFF. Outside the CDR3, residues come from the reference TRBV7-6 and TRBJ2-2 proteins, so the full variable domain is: GAGVSQSPRYKVTKRGQDVALRCDPISGHVSLYWYRQALGQGPEFLTYFNYEAQQDKSGLPNDRFSAERPEGSISTLTIQRTEQRDSAMYRCASSLGAGTGRTGELFFGEGSRLTVL.